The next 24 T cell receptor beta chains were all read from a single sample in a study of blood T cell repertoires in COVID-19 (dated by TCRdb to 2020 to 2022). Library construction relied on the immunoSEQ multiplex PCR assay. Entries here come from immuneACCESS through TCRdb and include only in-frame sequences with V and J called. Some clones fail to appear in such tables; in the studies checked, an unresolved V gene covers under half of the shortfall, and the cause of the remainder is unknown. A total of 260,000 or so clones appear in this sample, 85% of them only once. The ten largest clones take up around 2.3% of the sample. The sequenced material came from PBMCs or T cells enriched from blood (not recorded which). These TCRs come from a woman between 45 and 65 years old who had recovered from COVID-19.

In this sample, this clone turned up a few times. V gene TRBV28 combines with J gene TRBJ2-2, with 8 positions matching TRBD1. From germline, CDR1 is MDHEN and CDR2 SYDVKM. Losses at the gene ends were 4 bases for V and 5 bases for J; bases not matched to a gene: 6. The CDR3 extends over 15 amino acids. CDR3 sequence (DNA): TGTGCCAGCAGTTCCCTCAGGGGGCGGACCGGGGAGCTGTTTTTT. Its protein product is CASSSLRGRTGELFF.

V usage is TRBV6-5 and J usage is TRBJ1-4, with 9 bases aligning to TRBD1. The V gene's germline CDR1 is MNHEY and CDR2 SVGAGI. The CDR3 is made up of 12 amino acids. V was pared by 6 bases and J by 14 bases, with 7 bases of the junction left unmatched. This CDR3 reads CASRSTGGSLFF. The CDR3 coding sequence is TGTGCCAGCAGGTCTACAGGGGGCTCGCTGTTTTTT.

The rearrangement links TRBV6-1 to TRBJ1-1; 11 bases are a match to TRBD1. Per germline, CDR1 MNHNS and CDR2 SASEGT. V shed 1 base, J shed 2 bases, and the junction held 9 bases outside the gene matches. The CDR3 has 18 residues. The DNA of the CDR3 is TGTGCCAGCAGTGAAGTTATGGGGACAGGGGGTGGAAACACTGAAGCTTTCTTT. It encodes CASSEVMGTGGGNTEAFF.

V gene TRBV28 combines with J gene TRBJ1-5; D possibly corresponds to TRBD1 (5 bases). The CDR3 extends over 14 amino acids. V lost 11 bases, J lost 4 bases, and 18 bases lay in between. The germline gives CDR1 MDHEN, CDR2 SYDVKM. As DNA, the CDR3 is TGTGCCTCGGATTCCACGGGGACTAATCAGCCCCAGCATTTT. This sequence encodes CASDSTGTNQPQHF.

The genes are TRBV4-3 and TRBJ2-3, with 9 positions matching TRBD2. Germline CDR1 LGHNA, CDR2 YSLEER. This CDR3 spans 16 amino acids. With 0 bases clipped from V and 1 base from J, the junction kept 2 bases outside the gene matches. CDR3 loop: CASSQELAGRTDTQYF. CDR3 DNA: TGCGCCAGCAGCCAAGAACTAGCGGGCCGCACAGATACGCAGTATTTT.

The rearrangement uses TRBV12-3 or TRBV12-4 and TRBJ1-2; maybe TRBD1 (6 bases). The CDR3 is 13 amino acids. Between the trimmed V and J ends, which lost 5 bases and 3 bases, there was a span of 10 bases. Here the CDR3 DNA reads TGTGCCAGCAGTCCGACAGGATACTATGGCTACACCTTC. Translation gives CASSPTGYYGYTF.

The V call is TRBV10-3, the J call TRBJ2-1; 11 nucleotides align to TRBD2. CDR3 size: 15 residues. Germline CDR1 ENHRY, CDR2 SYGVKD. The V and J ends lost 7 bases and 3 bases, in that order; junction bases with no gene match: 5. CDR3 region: CAINSGLADYNEQFF. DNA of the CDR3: TGTGCCATCAATTCGGGACTAGCGGACTACAATGAGCAGTTCTTC.

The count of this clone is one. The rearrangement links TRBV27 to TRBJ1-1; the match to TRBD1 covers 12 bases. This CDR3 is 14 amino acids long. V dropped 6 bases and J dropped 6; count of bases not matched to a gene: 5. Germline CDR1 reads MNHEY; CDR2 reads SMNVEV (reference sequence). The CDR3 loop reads CASRGQGASSEAFF. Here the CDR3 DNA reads TGTGCCAGCAGGGGACAGGGGGCTAGCTCTGAAGCTTTCTTT.

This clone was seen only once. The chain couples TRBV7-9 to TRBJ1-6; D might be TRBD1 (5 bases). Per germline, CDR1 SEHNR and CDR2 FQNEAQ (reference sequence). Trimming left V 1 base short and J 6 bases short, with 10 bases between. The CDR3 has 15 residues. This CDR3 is CASSLEGFSNSPLHF. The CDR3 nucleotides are TGTGCCAGCAGCTTAGAGGGGTTTAGTAATTCACCCCTCCACTTT.

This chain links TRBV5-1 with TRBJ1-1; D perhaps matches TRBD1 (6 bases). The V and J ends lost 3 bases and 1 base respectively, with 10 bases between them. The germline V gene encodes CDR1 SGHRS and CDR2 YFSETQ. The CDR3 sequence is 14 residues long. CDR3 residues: CASSWGHKNTEAFF. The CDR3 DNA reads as TGCGCCAGCAGCTGGGGACATAAGAACACTGAAGCTTTCTTT. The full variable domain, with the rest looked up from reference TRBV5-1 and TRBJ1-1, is KAGVTQTPRYLIKTRGQQVTLSCSPISGHRSVSWYQQTPGQGLQFLFEYFSETQRNKGNFPGRFSGRQFSNSRSEMNVSTLELGDSALYLCASSWGHKNTEAFFGQGTRLTVV.

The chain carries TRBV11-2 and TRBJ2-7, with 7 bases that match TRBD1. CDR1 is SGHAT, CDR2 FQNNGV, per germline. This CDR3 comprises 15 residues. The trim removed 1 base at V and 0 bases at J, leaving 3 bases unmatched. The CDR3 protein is CASSLVGDSSYEQYF. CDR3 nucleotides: TGTGCCAGCAGCTTAGTTGGGGACAGCTCCTACGAGCAGTACTTC.

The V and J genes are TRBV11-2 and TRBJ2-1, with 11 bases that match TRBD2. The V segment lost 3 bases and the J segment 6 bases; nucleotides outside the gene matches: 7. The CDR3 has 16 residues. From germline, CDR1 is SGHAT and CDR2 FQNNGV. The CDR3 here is CASSFVLAGAFNEQFF. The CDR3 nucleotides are TGTGCCAGCAGCTTCGTACTAGCGGGGGCCTTCAATGAGCAGTTCTTC.

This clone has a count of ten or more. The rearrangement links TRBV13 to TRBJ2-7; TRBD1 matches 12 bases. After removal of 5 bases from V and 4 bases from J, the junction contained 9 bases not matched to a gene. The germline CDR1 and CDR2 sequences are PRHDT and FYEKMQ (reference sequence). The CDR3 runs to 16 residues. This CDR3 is CASSPTGTGGLYEQYF. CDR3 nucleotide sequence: TGTGCCAGCAGCCCTACCGGGACAGGGGGCCTATACGAGCAGTACTTC.

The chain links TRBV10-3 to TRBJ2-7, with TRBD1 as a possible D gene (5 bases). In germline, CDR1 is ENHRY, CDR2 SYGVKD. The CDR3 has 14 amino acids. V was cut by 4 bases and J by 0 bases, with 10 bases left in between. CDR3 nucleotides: TGTGCCATCAGTGTGACAGACAGCTCCTACGAGCAGTACTTC. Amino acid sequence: CAISVTDSSYEQYF.

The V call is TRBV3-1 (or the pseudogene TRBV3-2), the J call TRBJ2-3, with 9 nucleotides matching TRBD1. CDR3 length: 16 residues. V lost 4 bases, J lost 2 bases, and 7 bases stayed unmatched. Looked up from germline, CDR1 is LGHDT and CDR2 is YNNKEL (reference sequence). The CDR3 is CASSLSTGGFTDTQYF. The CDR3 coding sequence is TGTGCCAGCAGCCTCTCGACAGGGGGATTCACAGATACGCAGTATTTT.

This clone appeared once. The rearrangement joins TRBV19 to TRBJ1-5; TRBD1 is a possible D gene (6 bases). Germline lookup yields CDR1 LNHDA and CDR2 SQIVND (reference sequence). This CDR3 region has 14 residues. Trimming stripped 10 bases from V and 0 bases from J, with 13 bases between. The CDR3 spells CATVQGLSNQPQHF. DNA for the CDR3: TGTGCCACCGTACAGGGCCTTAGCAATCAGCCCCAGCATTTT.

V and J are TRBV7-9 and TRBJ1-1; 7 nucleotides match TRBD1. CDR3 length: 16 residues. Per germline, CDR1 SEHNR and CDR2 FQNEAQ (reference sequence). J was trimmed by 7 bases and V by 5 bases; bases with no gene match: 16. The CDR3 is CASSLNQFEGALEAFF. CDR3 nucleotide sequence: TGTGCCAGCAGCCTGAATCAGTTTGAGGGGGCGCTTGAAGCTTTCTTT.

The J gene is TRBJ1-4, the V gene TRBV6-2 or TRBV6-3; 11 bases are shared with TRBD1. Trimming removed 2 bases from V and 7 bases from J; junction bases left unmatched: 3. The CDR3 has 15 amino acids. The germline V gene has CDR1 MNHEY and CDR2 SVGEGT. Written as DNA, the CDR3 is TGTGCCAGCAGTTACACCGGGACAGGGGGTGAAAAACTGTTTTTT. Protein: CASSYTGTGGEKLFF.

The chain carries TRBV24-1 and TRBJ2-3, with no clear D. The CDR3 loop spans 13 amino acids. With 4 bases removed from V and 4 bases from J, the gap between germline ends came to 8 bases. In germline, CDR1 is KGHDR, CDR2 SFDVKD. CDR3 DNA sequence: TGTGCCACCAGTGACACTTCCTCAGATACGCAGTATTTT. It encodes CATSDTSSDTQYF.

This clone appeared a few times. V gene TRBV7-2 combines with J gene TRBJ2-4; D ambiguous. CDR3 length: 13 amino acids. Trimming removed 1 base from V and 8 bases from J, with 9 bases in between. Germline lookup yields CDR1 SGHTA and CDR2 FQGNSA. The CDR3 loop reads CASSLVGSDIQYF. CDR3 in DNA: TGTGCCAGCAGCTTAGTCGGGTCGGACATTCAGTACTTC.

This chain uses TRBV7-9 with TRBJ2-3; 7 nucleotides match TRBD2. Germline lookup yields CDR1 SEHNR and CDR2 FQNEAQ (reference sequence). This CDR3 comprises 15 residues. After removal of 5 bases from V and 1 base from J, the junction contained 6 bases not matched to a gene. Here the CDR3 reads CASSQVGGGTDTQYF. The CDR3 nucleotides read TGTGCCAGCAGCCAGGTGGGGGGGGGCACAGATACGCAGTATTTT.

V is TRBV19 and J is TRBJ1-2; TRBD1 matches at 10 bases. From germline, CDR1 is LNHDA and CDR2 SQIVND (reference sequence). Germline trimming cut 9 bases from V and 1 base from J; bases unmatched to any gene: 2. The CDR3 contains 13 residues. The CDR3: CARGTGVNYGYTF. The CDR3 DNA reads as TGTGCCAGGGGGACAGGGGTTAACTATGGCTACACCTTC.

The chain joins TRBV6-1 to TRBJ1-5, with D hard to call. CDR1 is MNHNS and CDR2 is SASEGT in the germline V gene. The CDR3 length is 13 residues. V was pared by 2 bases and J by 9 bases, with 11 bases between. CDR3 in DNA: TGTGCCAGCAGTGAACTATCAAAAAGGCCCCAGCATTTT. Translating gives CASSELSKRPQHF.

The CDR3 region has the DNA TGTGCCTGGAGTGTGGGGAGGGGTTATCAGCCCCAGCATTTT. Translation gives CAWSVGRGYQPQHF. The gene calls are TRBV30 and TRBJ1-5; maybe TRBD1 (5 bases). The V end was cut by 0 bases, the J end by 5 bases, with 11 bases between. Germline V CDR1 and CDR2: GTSNPN, SVGIG (reference sequence). This CDR3 has 14 residues.